What follows describes a single TCR beta chain. Germline values: CDR1 LGHDT, CDR2 YNNKEL (reference sequence). The CDR3 runs 16 residues. The V and J ends lost 1 base and 7 bases, in that order; junction bases with no gene match: 11. Produced via immunoSEQ multiplex PCR; TCRdb's table is partial and in-frame only. The sample includes about 160,000 clones, 80% to 90% of them seen just once. These data originate in a study of blood T cell repertoires in COVID-19. The chain links TRBV3-1 (or the pseudogene TRBV3-2) to TRBJ2-7; 9 nucleotides line up with TRBD1. The sequence came from a man between 70 and 80 years old with acute or convalescent COVID-19. Sequenced: peripheral blood. CDR3 DNA: TGTGCCAGCAGCCAAGCCCGTGGGACAGGGCCGGGGGAGCAGTACTTC. Amino acid sequence: CASSQARGTGPGEQYF.